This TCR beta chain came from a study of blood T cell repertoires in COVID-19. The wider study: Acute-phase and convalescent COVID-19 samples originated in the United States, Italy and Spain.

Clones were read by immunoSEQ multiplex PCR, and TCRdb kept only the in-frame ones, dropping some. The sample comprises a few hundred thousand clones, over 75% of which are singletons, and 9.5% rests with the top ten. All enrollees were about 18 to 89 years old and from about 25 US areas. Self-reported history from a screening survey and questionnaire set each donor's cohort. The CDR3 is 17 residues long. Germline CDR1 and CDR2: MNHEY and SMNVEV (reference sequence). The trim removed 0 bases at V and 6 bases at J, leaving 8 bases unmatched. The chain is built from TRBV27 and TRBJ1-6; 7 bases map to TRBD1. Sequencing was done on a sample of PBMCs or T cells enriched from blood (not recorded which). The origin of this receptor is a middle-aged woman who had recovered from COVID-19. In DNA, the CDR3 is TGTGCCAGCAGTTTATCCGGGACAGCGATAATTAATTCACCCCTCCACTTT. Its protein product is CASSLSGTAIINSPLHF.